This T cell receptor (beta chain) derives from a study of T cell responses to AZD1222 COVID-19 vaccine. From germline, CDR1 is SNHLY and CDR2 FYNNEI. Trimming cost V 3 bases and J 7 bases; bases outside gene matches: 7. The CDR3 has 15 residues. Generated by immunoSEQ multiplex PCR, the TCRdb table keeps only in-frame clones and is missing some. The repertoire holds roughly 100,000 clones, with around 84% as singletons. Sequencing used peripheral blood, obtained on day 0 of AZD1222 vaccination. This clonotype originated in an adult in good health. The genes are TRBV2 and TRBJ1-3, with TRBD1 identical over 9 bases. CDR3 nucleotide sequence: TGTGCCAGCAGTGATGGACAGGGGATCGCCAACACCATATATTTT. Its protein is CASSDGQGIANTIYF. Variable domain in full (rest from reference TRBV2 and TRBJ1-3): EPEVTQTPSHQVTQMGQEVILRCVPISNHLYFYWYRQILGQKVEFLVSFYNNEISEKSEIFDDQFSVERPDGSNFTLKIRSTKLEDSAMYFCASSDGQGIANTIYFGEGSWLTVV.